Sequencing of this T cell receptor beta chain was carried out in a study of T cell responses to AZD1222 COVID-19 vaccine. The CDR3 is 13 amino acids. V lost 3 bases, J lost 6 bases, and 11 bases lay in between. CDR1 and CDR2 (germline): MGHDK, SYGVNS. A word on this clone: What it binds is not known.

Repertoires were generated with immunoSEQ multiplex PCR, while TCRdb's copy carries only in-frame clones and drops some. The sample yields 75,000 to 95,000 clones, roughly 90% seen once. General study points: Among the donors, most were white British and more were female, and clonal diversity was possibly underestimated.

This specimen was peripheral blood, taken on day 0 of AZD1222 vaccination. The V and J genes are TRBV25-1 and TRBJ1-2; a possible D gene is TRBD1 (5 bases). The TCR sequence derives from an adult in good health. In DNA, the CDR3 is TGTGCCAGCAGTGATTGGCAGGGAGATGGCTACACCTTC. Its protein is CASSDWQGDGYTF.